Presented here are 25 T cell receptor beta chains from one specimen sequenced in a study of OX40 agonist ivuxolimab in advanced cancers. Clones were sequenced by immunoSEQ multiplex PCR, and TCRdb holds only the in-frame ones, with some missing. Of 40,000 to 50,000 clones listed, 80% to 90% are singletons. This specimen consisted of CD4+ or CD8+ T cells sorted from blood, obtained in a trial of the OX40 agonist ivuxolimab. The source is an adult with an advanced solid tumor such as melanoma, head and neck, liver or kidney cancer.

The genes are TRBV7-9 and TRBJ2-1; maybe TRBD2 (6 bases). V was shortened by 4 bases and J by 8 bases, with 12 bases between the two germline ends. CDR3 size: 13 residues. Germline loops: CDR1 SEHNR, CDR2 FQNEAQ (reference sequence). The CDR3: CASSYSGGDEQFF. The CDR3 nucleotides read TGTGCCAGCAGCTATAGCGGTGGGGATGAGCAGTTCTTC.

The V call is TRBV7-3, the J call TRBJ2-2, with D possibly called TRBD1 or TRBD2 (5 bases each). There are 13 residues in the CDR3. The V gene's germline CDR1 is SGHTA and CDR2 FQGTGA. Trimming left V 2 bases short and J 4 bases short, with 5 bases between. The CDR3 loop reads CASSLGGTGELFF. DNA of the CDR3: TGTGCCAGCAGCTTAGGGGGCACCGGGGAGCTGTTTTTT.

Comments on this clone: This specimen includes other DNA sequences encoding the same CDR3. V and J are TRBV9 and TRBJ2-3; D is perhaps TRBD1 (6 bases). The CDR3 has 13 residues. Germline lookup yields CDR1 SGDLS and CDR2 YYNGEE. V shed 0 bases and J shed 4 bases, with 6 bases lying between them. CDR3 DNA sequence: TGTGCCAGCAGCGTAGGGGGGCCAGATACGCAGTATTTT. Encoded protein: CASSVGGPDTQYF.

This sequence joins TRBV30 and TRBJ2-7; D perhaps matches TRBD1 (6 bases). Trimming cost V 1 base and J 2 bases, with 9 bases left between them. CDR1 GTSNPN and CDR2 SVGIG come from the germline V gene (reference sequence). This CDR3 spans 13 amino acids. The CDR3 loop is CAWSGWTAYEQYF. In DNA form, the CDR3 reads TGTGCCTGGAGTGGATGGACAGCCTACGAGCAGTACTTC.

As regards this clone: The junction and the germline gene differ at one end; a read error may be behind it. The chain combines TRBV7-2 with TRBJ1-1; 9 nucleotides line up with TRBD1. Germline V CDR1 and CDR2: SGHTA, FQGNSA. This CDR3 has 12 amino acids. CDR3 in amino acids: CACRQGGLGAFF. CDR3 DNA sequence: TGTGCCTGCAGACAGGGGGGTTTAGGAGCTTTCTTT.

The chain combines TRBV6-1 with TRBJ2-5, with unresolved D. V was trimmed by 6 bases and J by 3 bases, leaving 14 bases between them. CDR1 is MNHNS and CDR2 is SASEGT in the germline V gene. CDR3 length equals 14 residues. The CDR3 spells CASSENYIEETQYF. CDR3 DNA: TGTGCCAGCAGCGAAAACTACATTGAAGAGACCCAGTACTTC.

The chain is built from TRBV9 and TRBJ2-3; 10 bases align to TRBD2. The junction had 6 bases not matched to a gene; V was cut back by 4 bases and J by 1 base. CDR3 length: 16 amino acids. Germline CDR1 is SGDLS and CDR2 is YYNGEE. CDR3 in DNA: TGTGCCAGCAGCCCCCATCTAGCGGGGGGCACAGATACGCAGTATTTT. Its translation: CASSPHLAGGTDTQYF.

The chain links TRBV7-6 to TRBJ1-6; D is unclear. The CDR3 length is 15 residues. Per the germline V gene, CDR1 is SGHVS and CDR2 is FNYEAQ. The V end lost 5 bases, the J end lost 6 bases, and 14 bases lay between the germline ends. This CDR3 is CASSQAASGNSPLHF. The CDR3 coding sequence is TGTGCCAGCAGCCAAGCCGCGAGCGGTAATTCACCCCTCCACTTT. The full variable domain, its missing parts supplied by reference TRBV7-6 and TRBJ1-6, is GAGVSQSPRYKVTKRGQDVALRCDPISGHVSLYWYRQALGQGPEFLTYFNYEAQQDKSGLPNDRFSAERPEGSISTLTIQRTEQRDSAMYRCASSQAASGNSPLHFGNGTRLTVT.

This chain uses TRBV9 with TRBJ1-1, with 10 bases lining up with TRBD1. V lost 4 bases, J lost 1 base, and 10 bases stayed unmatched. This CDR3 is 17 amino acids long. Germline V gene lookup returns CDR1 SGDLS and CDR2 YYNGEE. Written as DNA, the CDR3 is TGTGCCAGCAGCCCTGTCCCGGGACAGGGGCGGAACACTGAAGCTTTCTTT. Its protein is CASSPVPGQGRNTEAFF.

In its sample, this clone was seen a few times. The rearrangement joins TRBV28 to TRBJ2-3, with TRBD1 matching 7 bases. Germline-derived CDR1 and CDR2 are MDHEN and SYDVKM. This CDR3 has 15 amino acids. The ends lost 5 bases at V and 1 base at J; junction bases unmatched: 6. As DNA, the CDR3 is TGTGCCAGCAGTAACCGGGACAGTGGCACAGATACGCAGTATTTT. Translating gives CASSNRDSGTDTQYF.

The V and J genes are TRBV9 and TRBJ2-7; 8 bases are shared with TRBD2. In germline, CDR1 is SGDLS, CDR2 YYNGEE. The J segment lost 2 bases and the V segment lost 0 bases, leaving 1 base of the junction unmatched. This CDR3 is built from 14 residues. CDR3 protein: CASSVAGLAYEQYF. The DNA of the CDR3 is TGTGCCAGCAGCGTAGCGGGACTAGCCTACGAGCAGTACTTC.

The CDR3 sequence: CATSRDRTGRETQYF. The CDR3 DNA follows: TGTGCCACCAGCAGAGATCGGACAGGGAGGGAGACCCAGTACTTC. The genes are TRBV15 and TRBJ2-5, with TRBD1 identical over 8 bases. The J segment lost 5 bases and the V segment lost 0 bases, leaving 5 bases of the junction unmatched. Germline V gives CDR1 LNHNV, CDR2 YYDKDF (reference sequence). The CDR3 spans 15 residues.

The chain couples TRBV27 to TRBJ1-5, with 9 bases fitting TRBD1. This CDR3 region has 14 residues. Germline CDR1 MNHEY, CDR2 SMNVEV (reference sequence). Unmatched junction bases numbered 6, after V lost 10 bases and J lost 2 bases. The DNA for the CDR3 is TGTGCCACATGGACAGGGGTGGGCAATCAGCCCCAGCATTTT. Translation: CATWTGVGNQPQHF.

This clone was counted between two and nine times. The DNA of the CDR3 is TGTGCCAGTAAAGGAGAAAAACTGTTTTTT. Its protein is CASKGEKLFF. The rearrangement joins TRBV19 to TRBJ1-4; D gene ambiguous. V was pared by 7 bases and J by 8 bases, with 5 bases between. Germline V CDR1 and CDR2: LNHDA, SQIVND (reference sequence). The CDR3 runs 10 residues.

The rearrangement uses TRBV9 and TRBJ2-3; 13 bases line up with TRBD2. The CDR3 is 19 residues long. The V segment lost 1 base and the J segment 0 bases; nucleotides outside the gene matches: 8. Germline V gene lookup returns CDR1 SGDLS and CDR2 YYNGEE. The CDR3 sequence: CASSVTPGTSGTSTDTQYF. As DNA, the CDR3 is TGTGCCAGCAGCGTAACTCCCGGGACTAGCGGGACTAGCACAGATACGCAGTATTTT.

The chain carries TRBV12-5 and TRBJ2-7, with D unresolved. The CDR3 is made up of 13 amino acids. V lost 0 bases and J lost 4, with 7 bases in between. Germline V gives CDR1 LGHNT, CDR2 FRNRAP. For the CDR3, the DNA is TGTGCTAGTGGTTTGGTACAGAAATACGAGCAGTACTTC. Protein: CASGLVQKYEQYF. Using reference TRBV12-5 and TRBJ2-7 for the parts outside the CDR3, the full variable domain is DARVTQTPRHKVTEMGQEVTMRCQPILGHNTVFWYRQTMMQGLELLAYFRNRAPLDDSGMPKDRFSAEMPDATLATLKIQPSEPRDSAVYFCASGLVQKYEQYFGPGTRLTVT.

V and J are TRBV19 and TRBJ2-3; TRBD2 agrees at 9 bases. With V trimmed by 5 bases and J by 3 bases, 6 bases remained unmatched. The CDR3 is 15 amino acids. Germline-derived CDR1 and CDR2 are LNHDA and SQIVND (reference sequence). The CDR3 bases are TGTGCCAGTAGTTCTGCGGGAGGGCCAACAGATACGCAGTATTTT. Protein: CASSSAGGPTDTQYF.

The chain uses TRBV13 and TRBJ1-1; TRBD1 matches 7 bases. The CDR3 is 14 residues long. The germline CDR1 and CDR2 sequences are PRHDT and FYEKMQ (reference sequence). Trimming at V came to 5 bases and at J to 0 bases, leaving 3 bases not matched to a gene. The CDR3 DNA reads as TGTGCCAGCAGCCCCGACAGGGTGAACACTGAAGCTTTCTTT. Its translation is CASSPDRVNTEAFF.

The chain recombines TRBV30 with TRBJ2-2, with TRBD2 as a possible D gene (6 bases). V was pared by 4 bases and J by 1 base, with 10 bases between. This CDR3 comprises 14 residues. Germline assignment: CDR1 GTSNPN and CDR2 SVGIG (reference sequence). The CDR3 coding sequence is TGTGCCTGGACTACGGGACTGAACACCGGGGAGCTGTTTTTT. This gives the protein CAWTTGLNTGELFF.

V usage is TRBV7-6 and J usage is TRBJ1-5; a weak D match, TRBD1 (5 bases). This CDR3 has 16 amino acids. Germline assignment: CDR1 SGHVS and CDR2 FNYEAQ. V dropped 0 bases and J dropped 2 bases, with 11 bases sitting between them. In DNA, the CDR3 is TGTGCCAGCAGCTTAGCCCCAGGGAGAGGCAATCAGCCCCAGCATTTT. This encodes CASSLAPGRGNQPQHF.

The chain is built from TRBV2 and TRBJ2-5; 9 bases map to TRBD2. CDR3 size: 16 residues. Losses at the gene ends were 6 bases for V and 3 bases for J; bases not matched to a gene: 11. The germline V gene has CDR1 SNHLY and CDR2 FYNNEI. DNA for the CDR3: TGTGCCAGCAGGGTTCAGGCGGGGGGGCCGGAAGAGACCCAGTACTTC. It yields the protein CASRVQAGGPEETQYF. Drawing the rest from reference TRBV2 and TRBJ2-5, the complete variable domain is EPEVTQTPSHQVTQMGQEVILRCVPISNHLYFYWYRQILGQKVEFLVSFYNNEISEKSEIFDDQFSVERPDGSNFTLKIRSTKLEDSAMYFCASRVQAGGPEETQYFGPGTRLLVL.

V and J are TRBV28 and TRBJ2-7; the D gene is possibly TRBD2 (6 bases). The CDR3 contains 14 residues. Germline-derived CDR1 and CDR2 are MDHEN and SYDVKM. With 1 base removed from V and 3 bases from J, the gap between germline ends came to 10 bases. The CDR3 DNA sequence: TGTGCCAGCAGTTTATCGTACGGGGGCTACGAGCAGTACTTC. Translating gives CASSLSYGGYEQYF.

The J gene is TRBJ2-4, the V gene TRBV4-2; TRBD2 matches 7 bases. J was trimmed by 4 bases and V by 0 bases; bases with no gene match: 15. This CDR3 comprises 19 residues. Germline V gene lookup returns CDR1 LGHNA and CDR2 YNFKEQ. The CDR3 region has the DNA TGTGCCAGCAGCCAAGATGGCCTAGCGGAAGCCTTCGGTAAAAACATTCAGTACTTC. Amino acids: CASSQDGLAEAFGKNIQYF.

This chain connects TRBV2 to TRBJ2-4; TRBD1 matches at 7 bases. Germline V lookup: CDR1 SNHLY, CDR2 FYNNEI. There are 16 residues in the CDR3. V shed 6 bases and J 0 bases; nucleotides not matched to a gene: 8. The CDR3 DNA is TGTGCCAGCAGAAGGGGGCAGGGCTTAGCCAAAAACATTCAGTACTTC. This sequence encodes CASRRGQGLAKNIQYF.

V is TRBV6-5 and J is TRBJ2-1; 7 bases fit TRBD1. V shed 2 bases, J shed 8 bases, and the junction held 3 bases outside the gene matches. The germline V gene encodes CDR1 MNHEY and CDR2 SVGAGI. The CDR3 loop spans 13 amino acids. This CDR3 is CASSYNRGDEQFF. CDR3 sequence (DNA): TGTGCCAGCAGTTACAACAGGGGAGATGAGCAGTTCTTC.